The clone carrying this TCR delta chain was counted between two and nine times. TCRdb records a much larger clone's protein for this DNA, with a difference at residue 4 that likely arises from a read error; the protein given is the translation of the DNA. TCRdb re-called the multiplex PCR reads using CATT. The sample holds about 51,000 delta-chain clones, roughly 1.9% seen once. This sample is part of a study of γδ T cells in repeated Plasmodium falciparum infection. Turning to the study itself: Donors had four controlled P. falciparum NF54 infections over about 640 days. Timepoints: baseline, immediately before selected infections, and 21 days after every infection.

The sequence came from a pool of human donors (malaria-infected and uninfected, not separated). Sequencing used gamma-delta T cells from blood.

CDR3 sequence reads: CASTSLLPGDGRDKLIF. The CDR3 bases are TGTGCCTCCACCTCCCTACTCCCGGGGGACGGGAGAGATAAACTCATCTTT. V gene TRDV3 combines with J gene TRDJ1; tentative D call: TRDD3 (6 bases). The J gene, left out of TCRdb, was set here by checking the DNA against germline. The V gene lost 4 bases and the J gene lost 5 bases, with 29 bases spanning the gap. In germline, CDR1 is TVYSNPD, CDR2 GDNSRS (reference sequence). The CDR3 length is 17 residues.